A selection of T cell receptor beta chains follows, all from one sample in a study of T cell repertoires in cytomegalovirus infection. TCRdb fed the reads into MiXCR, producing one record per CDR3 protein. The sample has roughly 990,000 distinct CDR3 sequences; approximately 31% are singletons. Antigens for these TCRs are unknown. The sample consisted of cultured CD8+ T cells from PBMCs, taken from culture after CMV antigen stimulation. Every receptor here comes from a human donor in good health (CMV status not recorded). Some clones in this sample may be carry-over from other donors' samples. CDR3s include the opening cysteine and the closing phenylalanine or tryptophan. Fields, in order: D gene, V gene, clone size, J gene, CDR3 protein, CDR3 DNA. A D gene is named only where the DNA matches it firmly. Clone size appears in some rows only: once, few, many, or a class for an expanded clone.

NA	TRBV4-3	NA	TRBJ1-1	CASSQGSSGGTEAFF	TGCGCCAGCAGCCAAGGAAGCTCGGGGGGCACTGAAGCTTTCTTT
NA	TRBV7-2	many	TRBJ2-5	CASSPGNRVGLETQYF	TGTGCCAGCAGCCCGGGGAACAGGGTGGGTCTGGAGACCCAGTACTTC
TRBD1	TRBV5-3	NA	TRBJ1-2	CASSSRPGTAGYTF	TGTGCCAGCAGCTCACGACCTGGGACAGCAGGCTACACCTTC
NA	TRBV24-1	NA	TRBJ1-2	CATGSGANGYTF	TGTGCCACCGGGTCGGGGGCTAATGGCTACACCTTC
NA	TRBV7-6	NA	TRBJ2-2	CASRRQTGELFF	TGTGCCAGCAGACGACAGACCGGGGAGCTGTTTTTT
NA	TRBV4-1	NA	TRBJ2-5	CASSQVVDQETQYF	TGCGCCAGCAGCCAAGTGGTAGATCAAGAGACCCAGTACTTC
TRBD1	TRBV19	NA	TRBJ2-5	CASSIVGQGGEETQYF	TGTGCCAGTAGTATAGTAGGTCAAGGGGGCGAAGAGACCCAGTACTTC
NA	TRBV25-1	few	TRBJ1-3	CASSEWGVSSGNTIYF	TGTGCCAGCAGTGAATGGGGCGTAAGCTCTGGAAACACCATATATTTT
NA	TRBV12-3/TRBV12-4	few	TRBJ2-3	CVSGNTDTQYF	TGTGTAAGCGGTAACACAGATACGCAGTATTTT
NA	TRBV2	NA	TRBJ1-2	CASSEAAGRGYTF	TGTGCCAGCAGTGAAGCGGCAGGCAGGGGCTACACCTTC
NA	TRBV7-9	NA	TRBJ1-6	CAIQVFNSPLHF	TGTGCCATTCAGGTCTTCAATTCACCCCTCCACTTT
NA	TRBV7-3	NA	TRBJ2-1	CVSSLEMHEQFF	TGTGTCAGCAGCTTAGAGATGCATGAGCAGTTCTTC
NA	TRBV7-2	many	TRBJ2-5	CASSFLTGAGETQYF	TGTGCCAGCAGCTTCTTGACTGGGGCTGGGGAGACCCAGTACTTC
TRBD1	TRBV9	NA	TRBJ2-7	CASSPKGTGSSYEQYF	TGTGCCAGCAGCCCGAAGGGGACAGGGAGCTCCTACGAGCAGTACTTC
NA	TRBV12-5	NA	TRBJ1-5	CASGLVIRASDQPQHF	TGTGCTAGTGGTTTGGTAATTCGAGCATCGGATCAGCCCCAGCATTTT
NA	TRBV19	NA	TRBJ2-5	CASSISTPETQYF	TGTGCCAGTAGTATTTCGACTCCCGAGACCCAGTACTTC
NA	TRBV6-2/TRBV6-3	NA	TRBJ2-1	CASSYSVTAGYYNEQFF	TGTGCCAGCAGTTACAGCGTCACAGCGGGTTACTACAATGAGCAGTTCTTC
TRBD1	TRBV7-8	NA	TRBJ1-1	CASSLFLSLGQEYTEAFF	TGTGCCAGCAGCTTATTCCTCTCTTTGGGACAGGAATACACTGAAGCTTTCTTT
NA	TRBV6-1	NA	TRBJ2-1	CASSWGGRGNEQFF	TGTGCCAGCAGCTGGGGGGGCAGAGGGAATGAGCAGTTCTTC
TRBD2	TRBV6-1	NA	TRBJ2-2	CASSPLAGATTGELFF	TGTGCCAGCAGTCCGCTAGCGGGGGCGACCACCGGGGAGCTGTTTTTT
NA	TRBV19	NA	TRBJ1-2	CASILMDGGYGYTF	TGTGCCAGTATCCTAATGGACGGGGGCTATGGCTACACCTTC
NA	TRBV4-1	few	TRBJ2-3	CASSSAGGGHDTQYF	TGCGCCAGCAGCTCCGCGGGCGGGGGCCACGATACGCAGTATTTT
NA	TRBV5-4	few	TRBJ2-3	CASSLESSDTQYF	TGTGCCAGCAGCTTGGAATCCTCAGATACGCAGTATTTT
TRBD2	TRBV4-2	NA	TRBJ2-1	CASSQEERGRGGNEQFF	TGTGCCAGCAGCCAAGAGGAGAGGGGACGGGGGGGCAATGAGCAGTTCTTC
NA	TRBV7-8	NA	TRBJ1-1	CASSQVRGHPVDTEAFF	TGTGCCAGCAGTCAAGTCAGGGGTCACCCTGTTGATACTGAAGCTTTCTTT
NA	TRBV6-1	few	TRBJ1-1	CASSERYSTEAFF	TGTGCCAGCAGTGAGAGGTATAGCACTGAAGCTTTCTTT
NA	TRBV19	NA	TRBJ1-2	CASTLRDRANYGYTF	TGTGCCAGTACCCTCCGGGACCGAGCTAACTATGGCTACACCTTC